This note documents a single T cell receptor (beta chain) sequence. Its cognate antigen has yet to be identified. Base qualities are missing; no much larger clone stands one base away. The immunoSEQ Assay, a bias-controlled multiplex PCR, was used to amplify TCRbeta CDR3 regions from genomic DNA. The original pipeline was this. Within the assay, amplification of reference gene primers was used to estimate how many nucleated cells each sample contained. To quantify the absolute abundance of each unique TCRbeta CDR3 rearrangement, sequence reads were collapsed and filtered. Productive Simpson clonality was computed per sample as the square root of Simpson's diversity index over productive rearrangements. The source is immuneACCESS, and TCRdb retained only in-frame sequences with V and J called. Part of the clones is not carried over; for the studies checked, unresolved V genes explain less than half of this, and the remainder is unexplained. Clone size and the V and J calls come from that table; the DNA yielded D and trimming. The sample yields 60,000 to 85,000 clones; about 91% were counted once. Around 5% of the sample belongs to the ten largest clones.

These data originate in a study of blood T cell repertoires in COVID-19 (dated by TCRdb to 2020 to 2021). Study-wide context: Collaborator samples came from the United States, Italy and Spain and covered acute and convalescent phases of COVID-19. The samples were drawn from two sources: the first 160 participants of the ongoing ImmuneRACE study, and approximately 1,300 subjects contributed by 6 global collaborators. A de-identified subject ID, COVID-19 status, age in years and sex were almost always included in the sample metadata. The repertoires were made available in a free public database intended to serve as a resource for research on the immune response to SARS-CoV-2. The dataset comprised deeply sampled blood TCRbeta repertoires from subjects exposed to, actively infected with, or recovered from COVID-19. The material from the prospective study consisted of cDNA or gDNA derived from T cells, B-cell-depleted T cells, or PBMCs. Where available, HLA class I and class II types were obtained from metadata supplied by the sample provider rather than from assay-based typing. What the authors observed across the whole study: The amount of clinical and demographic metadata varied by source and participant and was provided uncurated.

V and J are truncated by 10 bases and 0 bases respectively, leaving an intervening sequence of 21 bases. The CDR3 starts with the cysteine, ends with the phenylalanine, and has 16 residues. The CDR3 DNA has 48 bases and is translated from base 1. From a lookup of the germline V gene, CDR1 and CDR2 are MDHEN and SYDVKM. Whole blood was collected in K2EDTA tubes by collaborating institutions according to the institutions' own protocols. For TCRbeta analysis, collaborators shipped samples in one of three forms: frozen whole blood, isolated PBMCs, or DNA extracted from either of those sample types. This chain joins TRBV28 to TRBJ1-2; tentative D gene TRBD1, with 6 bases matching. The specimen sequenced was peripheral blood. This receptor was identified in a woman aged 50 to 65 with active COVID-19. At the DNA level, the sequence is TGTGCCACCCGTCCCAGGGGATTCCGGACTAACTATGGCTACACCTTC. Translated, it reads CATRPRGFRTNYGYTF.